The rows below give T cell receptor beta chains drawn from one sample of a study of cytomegalovirus exposure and HLA in healthy donors. Assay used: immunoSEQ multiplex PCR; TCRdb lists only in-frame clones, some missing. Found here are some 270,000 clones, about nine tenths of them singletons; the top ten hold approximately 1.5%. The sequenced sample was PBMCs. The receptors were gathered from a girl aged 2 to 10 in good health and CMV-seronegative. CDR3s include the opening cysteine and the closing phenylalanine or tryptophan. Fields, in order: J gene, clone size, D gene, V gene, CDR3 length, CDR3 DNA, CDR3 protein. The D gene is left open where the match is weak. Clone size is given for some rows only: seen once, a few or many times, or a class if the clone is expanded.

>TRBJ1-4|NA|TRBD1|TRBV6-5|14
TGTGCCAGCAGTTATGGGACAGGGGGCGAAAAACTGTTTTTT
CASSYGTGGEKLFF
>TRBJ2-2|NA|NA|TRBV29-1|17
TGCAGCGACACAGGGGGGGCAGGGGACCCCCACACCGGGGAGCTGTTTTTT
CSDTGGAGDPHTGELFF
>TRBJ2-1|NA|TRBD2|TRBV5-1|17
TGCGCCACCCAGAACCCTCTCGGGGCGGGAGGCCACAATGAGCAGTTCTTC
CATQNPLGAGGHNEQFF
>TRBJ1-5|NA|NA|TRBV19|14
TGTGCCAGTAGCCATGGGGGGGGCAATCAGCCCCAGCATTTT
CASSHGGGNQPQHF
>TRBJ1-1|NA|NA|TRBV5-1|15
TGCGCCAGCAGCTTGAGCGGGGACACGATGACTGAAGCTTTCTTT
CASSLSGDTMTEAFF
>TRBJ2-3|once|TRBD2|TRBV6-5|15
TGTGCCAGCAGTGCCCTAGCGGGGGGCACAGATACGCAGTATTTT
CASSALAGGTDTQYF
>TRBJ2-1|once|TRBD2|TRBV27|14
TGTGCCAGCAGTTTGGCTAGCGGGAGTAATGAGCAGTTCTTC
CASSLASGSNEQFF
>TRBJ2-3|once|TRBD2|TRBV13|17
TGTGCCAGCAGCCCAAGTAGTAGCGGGGGTGTTACAGATACGCAGTATTTT
CASSPSSSGGVTDTQYF
>TRBJ1-4|NA|NA|TRBV28|15
TGTGCCAGCAGTCCTCTCGTACCGTGGCCTGAAAAACTGTTTTTT
CASSPLVPWPEKLFF
>TRBJ2-1|NA|NA|TRBV6-5|14
TGTGCCAGCAGTTACACGGGCCTGACTAGATTTCAGTTCTTC
CASSYTGLTRFQFF
>TRBJ2-2|NA|TRBD2|TRBV5-1|17
TGCGCCAGCAGCTTACTAGCGGGGGGTTTGAGCACCGGGGAGCTGTTTTTT
CASSLLAGGLSTGELFF
>TRBJ1-3|NA|NA|TRBV6-6|14
TGTGCCAGCAGTTACAGGGAGTTGGGAAACACCATATATTTT
CASSYRELGNTIYF
>TRBJ2-1|NA|NA|TRBV10-2|13
TGCGCCAGCAGTCACAAACTAGGCAATGAGCAGTTCTTC
CASSHKLGNEQFF
>TRBJ1-2|NA|TRBD1|TRBV10-3|13
TGTGCCATCAGTAAAACAGGGGACTATGGCTACACCTTC
CAISKTGDYGYTF
>TRBJ2-2|NA|TRBD2|TRBV9|15
TGTGCCAGCAGAGAGAGTGGGAGGGACACCGGGGAGCTGTTTTTT
CASRESGRDTGELFF
>TRBJ2-7|NA|TRBD1|TRBV28|18
TGTGCCAGCAGTTTCATTCCCCCCGGGACAGCTAAGTCCTACGAGCAGTACTTC
CASSFIPPGTAKSYEQYF
>TRBJ2-5|NA|TRBD2|TRBV7-2|14
TGTGCCAGCAGCCTAGCGGGAGGTTGGGAGACCCAGTACTTC
CASSLAGGWETQYF
>TRBJ1-3|NA|NA|TRBV28|13
TGTGCCAGCCAGGATAGCTCTGGAAACACCATATATTTT
CASQDSSGNTIYF
>TRBJ1-2|NA|NA|TRBV7-9|15
TGTGCCAGCAGCCCCGGACAGACACCTAACTATGGCTACACCTTC
CASSPGQTPNYGYTF
>TRBJ1-5|NA|NA|TRBV4-1|15
TGCGCCAGCAGCCTTGAGGGGGTATCGGATCAGCCCCAGCATTTT
CASSLEGVSDQPQHF
>TRBJ1-2|NA|TRBD1|TRBV28|16
TGTGCCAGCAGGCGACGATGGACAGGTCCAACCCATGGCTACACCTTC
CASRRRWTGPTHGYTF
>TRBJ2-1|NA|NA|TRBV25-1|12
TGTGCCAGCAGTGAGGTCGCGAATGAGCAGTTCTTC
CASSEVANEQFF
>TRBJ2-7|NA|NA|TRBV7-9|15
TGTGCCAGCAGCTTAAGCAACGGAGGGCTCGACGAGCAGTACTTC
CASSLSNGGLDEQYF
>TRBJ2-7|NA|TRBD2|TRBV11-2|16
TGTGCCAGCAGCCCCGGGGAGCGGGGGTATATCTACGAGCAGTACTTC
CASSPGERGYIYEQYF
>TRBJ2-3|NA|NA|TRBV4-2|16
TGTGCCAGCAGCCAACACGGAGGACCCAGCACAGATACGCAGTATTTT
CASSQHGGPSTDTQYF
>TRBJ2-7|NA|NA|TRBV11-2|11
TGTGCCAGCAGCTCCTCCTACGAGCAGTACTTC
CASSSSYEQYF
>TRBJ2-7|NA|TRBD2|TRBV14|13
TGTGCCAGCAGCCAAGTCGGGGAGGGCGAGCAGTACTTC
CASSQVGEGEQYF
>TRBJ1-6|NA|TRBD1|TRBV11-2|16
TGTGCCAGCAGCTCCTGGACAGGGGGCTTCGATTCACCCCTCCACTTT
CASSSWTGGFDSPLHF
>TRBJ1-2|NA|NA|TRBV13|13
TGTGCCAGCGTTAATTCATCTAGCTATGGCTACACCTTC
CASVNSSSYGYTF
>TRBJ2-7|NA|TRBD1|TRBV11-2|13
TGTGCCAGCAGCTTCGCAACAGGGGCCGAGCAGTACTTC
CASSFATGAEQYF
>TRBJ1-4|NA|NA|TRBV28|18
TGTGCCAGCAGTTTACCCCGGGACACTGGAGCAACTAATGAAAAACTGTTTTTT
CASSLPRDTGATNEKLFF
>TRBJ1-1|once|TRBD1|TRBV27|13
TGTGCCAGCAGTCCAGGGACAGGGGGAGAAGCTTTCTTT
CASSPGTGGEAFF
>TRBJ1-1|NA|NA|TRBV25-1|12
TGTGCCAGCAGTGAATCATACACTGAAGCTTTCTTT
CASSESYTEAFF
>TRBJ1-4|NA|TRBD1|TRBV7-2|15
TGTGCCAGCAGCATGACAGGGGCAACTAATGAAAAACTGTTTTTT
CASSMTGATNEKLFF
>TRBJ2-1|NA|TRBD1|TRBV2|13
TGTGCCGCTGCCGGGACAGGGGATGGTGAGCAGTTCTTC
CAAAGTGDGEQFF
>TRBJ2-5|NA|TRBD2|TRBV27|15
TGTGCCACGGGACTAGCGGGAGCCCAACAAGAGACCCAGTACTTC
CATGLAGAQQETQYF
>TRBJ1-5|NA|TRBD1|TRBV29-1|16
TGCAGCGTTACTACAGGGGGAGGGTATAGCAATCAGCCCCAGCATTTT
CSVTTGGGYSNQPQHF
>TRBJ2-1|NA|NA|TRBV7-8|16
TGTGCCAGCAGCTTAGCGCTTTCATGGGGCTGGGATGAGCAGTTCTTC
CASSLALSWGWDEQFF
>TRBJ1-6|NA|NA|TRBV2|17
TGTGCCAGCAGTGAAGCGACCGAGGAGGGGTGGGATTCACCCCTCCACTTT
CASSEATEEGWDSPLHF
>TRBJ1-2|NA|TRBD1|TRBV29-1|15
TGCAGCGTTCCATTCTCCAGGGGGCGTGCCTATGGCTACACCTTC
CSVPFSRGRAYGYTF
>TRBJ2-7|NA|TRBD2|TRBV19|15
TGTGCCAGTAGTAGTAGCGGGGATATTTCCTACGAGCAGTACTTC
CASSSSGDISYEQYF
>TRBJ1-6|once|TRBD1|TRBV15|20
TGTGCCACCAGCAGCGGACAGGGGGCAGACAGGTGGTTTAGGAATTCACCCCTCCACTTT
CATSSGQGADRWFRNSPLHF
>TRBJ2-7|NA|TRBD1|TRBV6-6|12
TGTGCCGGCGGACAGGGGGGCTACGAGCAGTACTTC
CAGGQGGYEQYF
>TRBJ2-7|NA|TRBD2|TRBV6-1|15
TGTGCCAGCACTTGGTCCGCGGGGGGGTCTAACGAGCAGTACTTC
CASTWSAGGSNEQYF
>TRBJ2-7|NA|TRBD2|TRBV5-1|15
TGCGCCAGCAGCTTGCGTCTAGCGGAAACGGACGAGCAGTACTTC
CASSLRLAETDEQYF
>TRBJ1-6|once|TRBD1|TRBV19|13
TGTGCCAGCACGGACAGGGAAAATTCACCCCTCCACTTT
CASTDRENSPLHF
>TRBJ1-3|NA|NA|TRBV18|15
TGTGCCAGCTCACCACTATCGGGGTCTGGAAACACCATATATTTT
CASSPLSGSGNTIYF
>TRBJ2-7|NA|TRBD1|TRBV4-1|15
TGCGCCAGCAGCCAAGACGAGACAGGGGGCGACGAGCAGTACTTC
CASSQDETGGDEQYF
>TRBJ1-1|NA|NA|TRBV11-2|14
TGTGCCAGCAGCTTAGTGTTAGTGAACACTGAAGCTTTCTTT
CASSLVLVNTEAFF
>TRBJ2-3|NA|NA|TRBV6-4|13
TGTGCCAGCAGTGTACAGCCTACAGATACGCAGTATTTT
CASSVQPTDTQYF
>TRBJ2-7|NA|TRBD2|TRBV10-2|15
TGCGCCAGCATCTCACTAGCGGGAGGCCCCTACGAGCAGTACTTC
CASISLAGGPYEQYF
>TRBJ2-7|NA|TRBD2|TRBV4-1|16
TGCGCCAGCAGCCGCACTCGGCTAGCGGGAGAATACGAGCAGTACTTC
CASSRTRLAGEYEQYF
>TRBJ2-1|few|NA|TRBV27|12
TGTGCCAGCAGTCCCTCTTACAATGAGCAGTTCTTC
CASSPSYNEQFF
>TRBJ2-3|NA|TRBD2|TRBV6-4|15
TGTGCCAGCAGTGACGTTGGGGGGGGCACAGATACGCAGTATTTT
CASSDVGGGTDTQYF
>TRBJ1-2|NA|TRBD1|TRBV15|16
TGTGCCACCAGCACGGGACAGGGCTTTACTAACTATGGCTACACCTTC
CATSTGQGFTNYGYTF
>TRBJ1-1|NA|NA|TRBV9|16
TGTGCCAGCAGCGACCCCTACCCGGGGGGCCCCACTGAAGCTTTCTTT
CASSDPYPGGPTEAFF